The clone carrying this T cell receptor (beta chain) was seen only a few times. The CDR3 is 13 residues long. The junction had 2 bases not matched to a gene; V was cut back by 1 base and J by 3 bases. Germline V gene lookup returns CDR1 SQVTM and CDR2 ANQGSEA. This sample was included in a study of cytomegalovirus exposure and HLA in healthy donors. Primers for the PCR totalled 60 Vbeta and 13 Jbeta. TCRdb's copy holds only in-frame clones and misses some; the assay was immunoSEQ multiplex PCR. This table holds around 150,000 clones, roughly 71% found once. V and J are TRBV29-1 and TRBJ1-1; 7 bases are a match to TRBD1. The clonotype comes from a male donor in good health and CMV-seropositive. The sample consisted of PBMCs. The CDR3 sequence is CSVEGQGYTEAFF. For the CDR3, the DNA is TGCAGCGTTGAAGGACAGGGATACACTGAAGCTTTCTTT.